The table lists the clone carrying this T cell receptor beta chain with many counts. These data are taken from a study of blood T cells in healthy people across ages. Germline CDR1 LGHNA, CDR2 YNFKEQ. V lost 2 bases to trimming and J lost 3 bases; unmatched junction nucleotides: 9. CDR3 length equals 16 residues. Combining a sample-barcoded 5' primer with a J-beta primer mix, a second PCR ran for about 7 to 12 cycles. TCRdb fed the 5' RACE reads into MiXCR, producing one record per CDR3 protein. The data hold approximately 700,000 distinct CDR3 sequences, with about 30% observed a single time. Input material: blood. The V gene is TRBV4-2, the J gene TRBJ1-1; 7 bases line up with TRBD1. The sequence was collected from a woman of 80 years or more in good health. The CDR3 loop is CASSQLPTGLYTEAFF. The CDR3 coding sequence is TGTGCCAGCAGCCAACTCCCGACAGGGTTGTACACTGAAGCTTTCTTT.